The 11 T cell receptor beta chains reported below all come from one sample, sequenced in a study of blood T cell repertoires in COVID-19. Sequencing used immunoSEQ multiplex PCR; TCRdb keeps in-frame clones, though not all of them. The sample lists over 100,000 clones; roughly 91% were seen once. Sequences were obtained from peripheral blood. The origin of the receptors is a man aged 55 to 69 with COVID-19, enrolled during active disease.

CDR3 loop: CASSPDQVRETQYF. The CDR3 nucleotides are TGTGCCAGCAGCCCGGATCAGGTCAGGGAGACCCAGTACTTC. This chain links TRBV7-2 with TRBJ2-5; D unclear. CDR1 is SGHTA and CDR2 is FQGNSA in the germline V gene. The CDR3 is 14 amino acids. V was clipped by 5 bases and J by 5 bases, with 15 bases between them.

CDR3 sequence (DNA): TGTGCCAGTACCCCGGGTAGCGGGGTGGTGATGCGAGACACCGGGGAGCTGTTTTTT. Protein: CASTPGSGVVMRDTGELFF. The chain links TRBV19 to TRBJ2-2; TRBD2 aligns across 8 bases. The CDR3 length is 19 residues. The V gene end was trimmed by 7 bases and the J gene end by 3 bases; junction bases not matched to a gene: 19. From germline, CDR1 is LNHDA and CDR2 SQIVND (reference sequence).

The J gene is TRBJ2-1, the V gene TRBV7-3; D is possibly TRBD1 (6 bases). V was pared by 5 bases and J by 0 bases, with 26 bases between. The CDR3 sequence is 20 residues long. The germline gives CDR1 SGHTA, CDR2 FQGTGA. In DNA form, the CDR3 reads TGTGCCAGCAGCGGACCGTTGAGTGGGGGCGCCTCGGGCTCCTACAATGAGCAGTTCTTC. This sequence encodes CASSGPLSGGASGSYNEQFF.

V is TRBV28 and J is TRBJ2-1; possibly TRBD2 for D (5 bases). The germline CDR1 and CDR2 sequences are MDHEN and SYDVKM. V gave up 5 bases and J gave up 0 bases, with 17 bases separating them. The CDR3 has 17 amino acids. The CDR3 here is CASSPPTYGSSYNEQFF. The CDR3, as DNA: TGTGCCAGCAGTCCTCCCACCTATGGGAGCTCCTACAATGAGCAGTTCTTC. Using reference TRBV28 and TRBJ2-1 for the parts outside the CDR3, the full variable domain is DVKVTQSSRYLVKRTGEKVFLECVQDMDHENMFWYRQDPGLGLRLIYFSYDVKMKEKGDIPEGYSVSREKKERFSLILESASTNQTSMYLCASSPPTYGSSYNEQFFGPGTRLTVL.

V and J are TRBV5-6 and TRBJ2-2; D might be TRBD1 (5 bases). Germline-derived CDR1 and CDR2 are SGHDT and YYEEEE. V lost 1 base and J 1 base, leaving 5 bases between the germline ends. The CDR3 has 14 residues. The CDR3 sequence is CASSLRGNTGELFF. DNA of the CDR3: TGTGCCAGCAGCTTGAGGGGGAACACCGGGGAGCTGTTTTTT.

The chain couples TRBV20-1 to TRBJ2-1; the match to TRBD1 covers 7 bases. Unmatched junction bases numbered 16, after V lost 3 bases and J lost 8 bases. The germline CDR1 and CDR2 sequences are DFQATT and SNEGSKA (reference sequence). The CDR3 extends over 16 amino acids. CDR3 sequence reads: CSASPPTGARGYEQFF. Written as DNA, the CDR3 is TGCAGTGCTAGTCCACCCACAGGGGCAAGGGGATATGAGCAGTTCTTC.

The chain couples TRBV6-4 to TRBJ1-6; a possible D gene is TRBD1 (5 bases). Germline V CDR1 and CDR2: MRHNA, SNTAGT. The CDR3 runs to 15 residues. Trimming took 4 bases from V and 8 from J, leaving 15 bases between them. The CDR3 DNA is TGTGCCAGCAGTGCACAGGCGCTAGGGGATTCACCCCTCCACTTT. Residues: CASSAQALGDSPLHF.

V is TRBV30 and J is TRBJ1-1; D gene uncertain. V was shortened by 4 bases and J by 3 bases, with 3 bases between the two germline ends. CDR3 size: 10 residues. In germline, CDR1 is GTSNPN, CDR2 SVGIG (reference sequence). CDR3 loop: CAWIYTEAFF. The CDR3 DNA reads TGTGCCTGGATCTACACTGAAGCTTTCTTT.

The chain recombines TRBV14 with TRBJ1-3; the D gene is possibly TRBD1 (5 bases). V dropped 3 bases and J dropped 4 bases, with 16 bases sitting between them. The CDR3 is made up of 16 amino acids. CDR1 is SGHDN, CDR2 FVKESK, per germline. In nucleotides, the CDR3 is TGTGCCAGCAGCCACCAAGCGGGACTAAGGGGAAACACCATATATTTT. Protein sequence: CASSHQAGLRGNTIYF.

This rearrangement joins TRBV4-3 to TRBJ2-6; the match to TRBD1 covers 8 bases. CDR1 and CDR2 (germline): LGHNA, YSLEER. Unmatched junction bases numbered 8, after V lost 4 bases and J lost 0 bases. The CDR3 extends over 18 amino acids. CDR3 sequence (DNA): TGCGCCAGCAGCCTGCGGACAGGGCCCTCCTCTGGGGCCAACGTCCTGACTTTC. Residues: CASSLRTGPSSGANVLTF.

The rearrangement links TRBV6-5 to TRBJ2-5, with 11 nucleotides matching TRBD2. The trim removed 7 bases at V and 1 base at J, leaving 5 bases unmatched. CDR1 is MNHEY and CDR2 is SVGAGI in the germline V gene. The CDR3 length is 15 residues. Here the CDR3 reads CASTWTSGPQETQYF. For the CDR3, the DNA is TGTGCCAGCACCTGGACTAGCGGGCCCCAAGAGACCCAGTACTTC.